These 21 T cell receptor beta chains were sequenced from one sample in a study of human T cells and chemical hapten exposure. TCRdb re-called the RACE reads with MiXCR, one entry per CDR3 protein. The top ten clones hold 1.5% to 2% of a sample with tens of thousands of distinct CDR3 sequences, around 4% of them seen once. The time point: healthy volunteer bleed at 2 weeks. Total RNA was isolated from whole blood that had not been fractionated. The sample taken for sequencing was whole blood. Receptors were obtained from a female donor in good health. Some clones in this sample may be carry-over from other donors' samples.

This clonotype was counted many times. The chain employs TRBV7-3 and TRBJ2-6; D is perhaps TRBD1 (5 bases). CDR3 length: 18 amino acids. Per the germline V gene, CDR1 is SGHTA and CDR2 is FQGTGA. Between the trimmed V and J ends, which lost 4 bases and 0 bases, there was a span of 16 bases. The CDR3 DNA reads TGTGCCAGCAGCTCCCAGCAGGGATACCTCTCTGGGGCCAACGTCCTGACTTTC. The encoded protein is CASSSQQGYLSGANVLTF.

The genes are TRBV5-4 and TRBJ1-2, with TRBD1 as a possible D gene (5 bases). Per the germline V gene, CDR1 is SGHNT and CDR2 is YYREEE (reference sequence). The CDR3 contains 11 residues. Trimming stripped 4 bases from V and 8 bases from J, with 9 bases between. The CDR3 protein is CASSRDRGYTF. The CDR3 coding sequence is TGTGCCAGCAGCCGAGACAGAGGCTACACCTTC.

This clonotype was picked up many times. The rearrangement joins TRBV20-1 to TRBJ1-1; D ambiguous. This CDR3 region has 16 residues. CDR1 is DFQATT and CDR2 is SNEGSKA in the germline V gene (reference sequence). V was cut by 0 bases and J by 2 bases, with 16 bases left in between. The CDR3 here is CSARDWVFADNTEAFF. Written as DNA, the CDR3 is TGCAGTGCTAGAGATTGGGTTTTTGCAGACAACACTGAAGCTTTCTTT.

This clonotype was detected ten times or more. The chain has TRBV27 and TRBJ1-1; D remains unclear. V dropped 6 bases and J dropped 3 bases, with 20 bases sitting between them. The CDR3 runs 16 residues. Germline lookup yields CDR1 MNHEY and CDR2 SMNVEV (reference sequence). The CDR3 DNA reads TGTGCCAGCAGCTACTCTCTCCGTCGCGCGTACACTGAAGCTTTCTTT. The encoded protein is CASSYSLRRAYTEAFF.

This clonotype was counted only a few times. For the CDR3, the DNA is TGTGCCAGCAGCACCCGGACAGGGGGCGGCACAGATACGCAGTATTTT. The encoded protein is CASSTRTGGGTDTQYF. The chain carries TRBV21-1 and TRBJ2-3; the table's TRBD1 call for D was not verified on the DNA. TRBV21-1 is given as a pseudogene. The CDR3 covers 16 residues.

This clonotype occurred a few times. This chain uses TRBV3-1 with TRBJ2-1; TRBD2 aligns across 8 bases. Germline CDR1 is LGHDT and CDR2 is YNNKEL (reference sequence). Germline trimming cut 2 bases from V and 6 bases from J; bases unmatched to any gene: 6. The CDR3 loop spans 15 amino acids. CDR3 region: CASSQLAGTTNEQFF. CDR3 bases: TGTGCCAGCAGCCAACTAGCGGGTACGACCAATGAGCAGTTCTTC.

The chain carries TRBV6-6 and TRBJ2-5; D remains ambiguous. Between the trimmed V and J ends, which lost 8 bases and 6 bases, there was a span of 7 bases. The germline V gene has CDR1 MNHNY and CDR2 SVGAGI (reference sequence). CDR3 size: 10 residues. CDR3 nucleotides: TGTGCCAGCGGGCGACAGACCCAGTACTTC. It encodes CASGRQTQYF.

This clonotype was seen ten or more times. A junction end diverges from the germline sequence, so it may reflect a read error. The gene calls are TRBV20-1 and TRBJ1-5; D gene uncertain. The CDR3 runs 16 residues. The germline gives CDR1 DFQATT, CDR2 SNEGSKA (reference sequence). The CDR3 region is CSARDIHSYSNQPQHF. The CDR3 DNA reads TGCAGTGCCAGAGATATACACAGTTATAGCAATCAGCCCCAGCATTTT.

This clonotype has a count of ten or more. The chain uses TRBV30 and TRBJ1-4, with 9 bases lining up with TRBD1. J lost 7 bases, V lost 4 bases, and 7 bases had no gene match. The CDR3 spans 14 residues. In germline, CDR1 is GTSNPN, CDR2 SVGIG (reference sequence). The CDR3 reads CAWNYRGQGEKLFF. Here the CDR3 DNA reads TGTGCCTGGAATTACAGGGGGCAGGGTGAAAAACTGTTTTTT.

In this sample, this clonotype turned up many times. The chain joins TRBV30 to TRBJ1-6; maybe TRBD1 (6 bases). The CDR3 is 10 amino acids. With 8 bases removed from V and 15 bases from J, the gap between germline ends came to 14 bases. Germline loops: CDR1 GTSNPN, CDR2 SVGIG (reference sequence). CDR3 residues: CAAQGGILHF. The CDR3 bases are TGTGCCGCCCAAGGGGGGATCCTCCACTTT.

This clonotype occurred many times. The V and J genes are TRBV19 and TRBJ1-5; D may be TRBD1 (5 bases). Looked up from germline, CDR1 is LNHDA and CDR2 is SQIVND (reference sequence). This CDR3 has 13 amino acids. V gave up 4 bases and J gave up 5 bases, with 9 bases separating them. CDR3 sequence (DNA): TGTGCCAGTAGTAAAGGGGAATATCAGCCCCAGCATTTT. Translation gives CASSKGEYQPQHF.

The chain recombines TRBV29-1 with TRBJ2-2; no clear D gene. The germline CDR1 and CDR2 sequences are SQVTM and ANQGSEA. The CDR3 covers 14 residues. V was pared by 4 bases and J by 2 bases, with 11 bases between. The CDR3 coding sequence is TGCAGCGTTGGCACCGGGCGAAACACCGGGGAGCTGTTTTTT. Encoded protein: CSVGTGRNTGELFF.

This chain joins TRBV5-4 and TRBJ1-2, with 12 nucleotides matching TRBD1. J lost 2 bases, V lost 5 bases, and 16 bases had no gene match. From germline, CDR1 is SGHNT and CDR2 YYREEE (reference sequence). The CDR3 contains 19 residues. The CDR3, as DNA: TGTGCCAGCAGGACGACGTCCGGGACAGGGGGCGAGGGCAACTATGGCTACACCTTC. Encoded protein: CASRTTSGTGGEGNYGYTF. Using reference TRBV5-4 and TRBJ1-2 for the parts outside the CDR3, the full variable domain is ETGVTQSPTHLIKTRGQQVTLRCSSQSGHNTVSWYQQALGQGPQFIFQYYREEENGRGNFPPRFSGLQFPNYSSELNVNALELDDSALYLCASRTTSGTGGEGNYGYTFGSGTRLTVV.

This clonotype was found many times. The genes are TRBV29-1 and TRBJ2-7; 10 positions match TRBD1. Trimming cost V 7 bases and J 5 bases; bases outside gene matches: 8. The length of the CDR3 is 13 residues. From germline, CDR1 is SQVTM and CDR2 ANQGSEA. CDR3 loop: CSAVRDRGNEQYF. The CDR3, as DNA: TGCAGCGCTGTCCGGGACAGGGGAAACGAGCAGTACTTC.

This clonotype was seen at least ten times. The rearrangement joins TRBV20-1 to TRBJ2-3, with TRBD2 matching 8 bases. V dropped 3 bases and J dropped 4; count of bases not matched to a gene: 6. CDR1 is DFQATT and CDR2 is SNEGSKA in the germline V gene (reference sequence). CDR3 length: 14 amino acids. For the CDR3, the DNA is TGCAGTGCTAGGTCCGGGGGGGGGTCAGATACGCAGTATTTT. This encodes CSARSGGGSDTQYF.

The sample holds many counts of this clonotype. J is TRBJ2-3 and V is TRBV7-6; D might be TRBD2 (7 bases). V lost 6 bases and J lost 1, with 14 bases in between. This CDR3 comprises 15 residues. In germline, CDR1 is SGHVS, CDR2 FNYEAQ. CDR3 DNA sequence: TGTGCCAGCAGTCGTAGGGGGGGGGGCACAGATACGCAGTATTTT. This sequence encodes CASSRRGGGTDTQYF.

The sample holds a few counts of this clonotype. CDR3 region: CASSHKRVRGRLESEGYTF. The CDR3 DNA sequence: TGTGCCAGCAGCCATAAAAGGGTGAGGGGGCGCCTGGAATCGGAAGGCTACACCTTC. This chain connects TRBV3-1 to TRBJ1-2; TRBD1 matches at 7 bases. Germline V gene data show CDR1 as LGHDT and CDR2 as YNNKEL (reference sequence). The length of the CDR3 is 19 residues. The V and J ends lost 3 bases and 8 bases, in that order; junction bases with no gene match: 24.

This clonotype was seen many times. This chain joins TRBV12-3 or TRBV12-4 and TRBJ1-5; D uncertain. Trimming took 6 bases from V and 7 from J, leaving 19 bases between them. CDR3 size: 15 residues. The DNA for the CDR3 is TGTGCCAGCAGGATCGCGGGGTCGGGTCACCAGCCCCAGCATTTT. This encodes CASRIAGSGHQPQHF.

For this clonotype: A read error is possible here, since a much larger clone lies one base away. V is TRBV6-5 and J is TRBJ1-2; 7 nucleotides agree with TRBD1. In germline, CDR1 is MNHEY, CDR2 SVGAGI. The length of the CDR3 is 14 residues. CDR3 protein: CASSRDSANYGYNF. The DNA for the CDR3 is TGTGCCAGTTCACGGGACAGCGCTAACTATGGCTACAACTTC.

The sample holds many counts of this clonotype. The CDR3 DNA follows: TGTGCCAGCAGACTTGTTGGACGCAGGGCGACTGAAGCTTTCTTT. This sequence encodes CASRLVGRRATEAFF. The gene calls are TRBV28 and TRBJ1-1; D may be TRBD1 (5 bases). V was shortened by 6 bases and J by 5 bases, with 19 bases between the two germline ends. This CDR3 spans 15 amino acids. Germline CDR1 and CDR2: MDHEN and SYDVKM.

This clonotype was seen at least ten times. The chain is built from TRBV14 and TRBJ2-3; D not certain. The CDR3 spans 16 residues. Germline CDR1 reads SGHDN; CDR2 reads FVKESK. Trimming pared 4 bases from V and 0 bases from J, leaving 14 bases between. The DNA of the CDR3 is TGTGCCAGCAGCCCTCGCGGCTATACCAGCACAGATACGCAGTATTTT. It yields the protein CASSPRGYTSTDTQYF.